What follows is one TCR beta chain and its context. Its antigen is unidentified. TCRdb processed the reads anew with MiXCR; each CDR3 protein has one entry. The table shows 500,000 or so distinct CDR3 sequences, with approximately 15% occurring only once. The sample belongs to a study of T cell repertoires in cytomegalovirus infection. Study overall: Indications of both CMV infection and matching HLA type were provided by public TCR beta signatures.

CDR1 and CDR2 (germline): SGHVS, FNYEAQ. CDR3 length equals 16 residues. V shed 6 bases, J shed 6 bases, and the junction held 11 bases outside the gene matches. Findings and caveats of the study: HLA-C-restricted CMV clonotypes gave the most frequent clonotype in two of eight donors.

The sequence was obtained from a human donor in good health (CMV status not recorded). Some clones in this sample may be carry-over from other donors' samples. V gene TRBV7-6 combines with J gene TRBJ2-2; 9 bases fit TRBD1. Sequencing was done on a sample of CD8+ T cells from PBMCs. CDR3 loop: CASRGGTGSIPGELFF. In DNA, the CDR3 is TGTGCCAGCAGAGGTGGGACAGGGTCTATTCCCGGGGAGCTGTTTTTT. The complete variable domain, with remaining parts taken from reference TRBV7-6 and TRBJ2-2, reads GAGVSQSPRYKVTKRGQDVALRCDPISGHVSLYWYRQALGQGPEFLTYFNYEAQQDKSGLPNDRFSAERPEGSISTLTIQRTEQRDSAMYRCASRGGTGSIPGELFFGEGSRLTVL.